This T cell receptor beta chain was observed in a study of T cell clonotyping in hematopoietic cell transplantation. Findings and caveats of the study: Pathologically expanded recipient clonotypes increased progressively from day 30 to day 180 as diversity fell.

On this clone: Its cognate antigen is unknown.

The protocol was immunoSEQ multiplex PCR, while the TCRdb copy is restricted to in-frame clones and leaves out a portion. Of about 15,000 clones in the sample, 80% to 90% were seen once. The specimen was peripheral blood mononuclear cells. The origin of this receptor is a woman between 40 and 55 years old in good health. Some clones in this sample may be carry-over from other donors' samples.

The CDR3 DNA reads as TGTGCCAGCAGCGGTAACTACGAGCAGTACTTC. Protein product: CASSGNYEQYF. The J gene is TRBJ2-7, the V gene TRBV2; D uncertain. Germline CDR1 reads SNHLY; CDR2 reads FYNNEI. Trimming pared 6 bases from V and 3 bases from J, leaving 6 bases between. The CDR3 has 11 amino acids. Looking up the rest from reference TRBV2 and TRBJ2-7 gives the full variable domain: EPEVTQTPSHQVTQMGQEVILRCVPISNHLYFYWYRQILGQKVEFLVSFYNNEISEKSEIFDDQFSVERPDGSNFTLKIRSTKLEDSAMYFCASSGNYEQYFGPGTRLTVT.